This TCR beta chain was identified in a study of blood T cell repertoires in COVID-19 (dated by TCRdb to the early 2020s). Study-wide context: The collaborator samples originated in the United States, Italy and Spain and spanned the acute and convalescent phases of COVID-19. Where available, HLA class I and class II types were taken from metadata supplied by the sample provider and were not determined by assay-based typing. The material from the prospective study consisted of cDNA or gDNA derived from T cells, B-cell-depleted T cells, or PBMCs. Nearly every sample came with metadata listing a de-identified subject ID, COVID-19 status, age in years and sex. Samples were obtained from the ongoing ImmuneRACE study (first 160 participants) and from 1,000 to 1,500 subjects provided by 6 global collaborators. The repertoires were made available in a free public database intended to serve as a resource for research on the immune response to SARS-CoV-2. Subjects who had been exposed to COVID-19, were actively infected with it, or had recovered from it provided the deeply sampled blood TCRbeta repertoires that made up the dataset. Here is what the overall study found, with its caveats: The amount of clinical and demographic metadata varied by source and participant and was provided uncurated.

Worth noting for this clone: The clone's antigen remains unknown. No much larger clonotype is one base removed from it; base qualities were not supplied.

The CDR3 goes from the cysteine to the phenylalanine over 13 residues. The kept DNA is CDR3 alone, 39 bases in frame from the first base. Trimming leaves V shorter by 0 bases and J shorter by 10 bases, with the junction holding 3 bases beyond the gene matches. Sequences MGHRA (CDR1) and YSYEKL (CDR2) are obtained from the germline V gene. TCRbeta CDR3 regions were amplified from genomic DNA using the immunoSEQ Assay, a bias-controlled multiplex PCR. Concerning the study's data processing: Within the assay, amplification of reference gene primers was used to estimate how many nucleated cells each sample contained. Sequence reads were collapsed and filtered to measure the absolute abundance of every unique TCRbeta CDR3 rearrangement. For each sample, productive Simpson clonality was calculated as the square root of Simpson's diversity index over productive rearrangements. The table was pulled from immuneACCESS by TCRdb, which kept in-frame rearrangements only. Such tables lose some clones; where checked, under half of the loss comes from unresolved V genes, and the rest has no known cause. V, J and clone size reflect that table, while D and trimming were determined from the DNA. Here the sample has 250,000 to 350,000 clones; around 83% occur a single time. The top ten clonotypes cover roughly 1.2% of the sample.

Each collaborating institution followed its own protocols to collect whole blood in K2EDTA tubes. For TCRbeta analysis, collaborator samples were shipped as frozen whole blood, as isolated PBMCs, or as DNA extracted from either sample type. Sequenced material: peripheral blood. The chain uses TRBV4-1 and TRBJ1-1; 9 junctional bases match TRBD1. The receptor's source is a woman aged 45-65 years with acute or convalescent COVID-19. Here the CDR3 is given as CASSQEDRGRAFF. The DNA reads as follows: TGCGCCAGCAGCCAAGAGGACAGGGGAAGAGCTTTCTTT.